Listed below are T cell receptor beta chains from one sample, sequenced in a study of response to subunit inactivated influenza vaccine. TCRdb itself ran the RT-PCR reads through MiXCR, one entry per CDR3 protein. This sample carries around 300,000 distinct CDR3 sequences, over 20% of them seen once, and the ten largest clones take 9% to 12%. This specimen consisted of PBMCs from blood, obtained approximately 22 months after vaccination. These receptors came from a man aged 45-69 years who received an inactivated influenza vaccine. CDR3s include the opening cysteine and the closing phenylalanine or tryptophan. D genes are given only for firm matches. Rows give clone size only sometimes, using once, few, many, or a class for an expanded clone.

d_call,clone_size,v_call,j_call,cdr3_aa,cdr3_nt
.,.,TRBV5-1,TRBJ2-2,CASSFQNGELFF,TGCGCCAGCAGCTTTCAGAACGGGGAGCTGTTTTTT
TRBD1,many,TRBV12-3/TRBV12-4,TRBJ1-5,CASSSRTSGGGNQPQHF,TGTGCCAGCAGTTCCCGTACTTCAGGGGGCGGCAATCAGCCCCAGCATTTT
TRBD1,.,TRBV6-2/TRBV6-3,TRBJ2-7,CASSYSETGSSEQYF,TGTGCCAGCAGTTACTCCGAGACAGGGTCATCGGAGCAGTACTTC
.,.,TRBV28,TRBJ2-1,CGTGPSYNEQFF,TGCGGGACCGGCCCTTCCTACAATGAGCAGTTCTTC
.,.,TRBV6-4,TRBJ2-1,CASSEFLGGPRNEQFF,TGTGCCAGCAGTGAATTCCTCGGGGGACCCCGCAATGAGCAGTTCTTC
TRBD1,.,TRBV5-1,TRBJ1-4,CASSSRTGGSEKLFF,TGCGCCAGCAGCAGCCGGACAGGGGGTAGTGAAAAACTGTTTTTT
.,few,TRBV4-1,TRBJ1-1,CASSPTGARGGTEAFF,TGCGCCAGCAGCCCCACGGGAGCGCGGGGTGGCACTGAAGCTTTCTTT
.,few,TRBV4-3,TRBJ2-1,CASSQGRGQQFF,TGCGCCAGCAGCCAAGGACGGGGCCAGCAGTTCTTC
.,.,TRBV6-5,TRBJ1-4,CASSYRAATNEKLFF,TGTGCCAGCAGTTATCGGGCTGCAACTAATGAAAAACTGTTTTTT
.,once,TRBV6-2/TRBV6-3,TRBJ1-2,CASGPYWPGNGYTF,TGTGCCAGCGGCCCGTATTGGCCGGGAAATGGCTACACCTTC
TRBD2,.,TRBV5-6,TRBJ2-3,CASSPGGLTTDTQYF,TGTGCCAGCAGCCCGGGGGGACTTACCACAGATACGCAGTATTTT
.,many,TRBV29-1,TRBJ1-4,CSVLGGRLGNEKLFF,TGCAGCGTCCTCGGGGGTCGGTTGGGTAATGAAAAACTGTTTTTT
TRBD1,many,TRBV20-1,TRBJ1-1,CSAPQGVNTEAFF,TGCAGTGCGCCCCAGGGGGTGAACACTGAAGCTTTCTTT
TRBD1,.,TRBV11-2,TRBJ1-1,CASSLGTGTGGADRSDTEAFF,TGTGCCAGCAGCTTAGGCACCGGGACAGGGGGCGCCGATCGGTCCGACACTGAAGCTTTCTTT
TRBD2,.,TRBV4-2,TRBJ2-3,CASRATAGGSTDTQYF,TGTGCCAGCAGGGCCACGGCGGGGGGTAGCACAGATACGCAGTATTTT
.,.,TRBV12-3/TRBV12-4,TRBJ1-2,CASSLTAGSHGYTF,TGTGCCAGCAGTTTAACGGCAGGGAGTCACGGCTACACCTTC
TRBD1,few,TRBV20-1,TRBJ1-5,CSATPSNRGMNQPQHF,TGCAGTGCTACACCGTCAAACAGGGGAATGAATCAGCCCCAGCATTTT
.,.,TRBV7-9,TRBJ2-1,CASSLVTYEQFF,TGTGCCAGCAGCTTAGTTACCTATGAGCAGTTCTTC
.,.,TRBV3-1,TRBJ2-4,CASSRRTVGNIQYF,TGTGCCAGCAGCCGGCGGACGGTGGGGAACATTCAGTACTTC
.,few,TRBV4-1,TRBJ1-5,CASSQDTGSGVDQPQHF,TGCGCCAGCAGCCAAGATACCGGTTCCGGGGTGGATCAGCCCCAGCATTTT
.,.,TRBV28,TRBJ2-5,CASTIGHKNQETQYF,TGTGCCAGCACCATCGGGCACAAAAATCAAGAGACCCAGTACTTC
.,many,TRBV12-3/TRBV12-4,TRBJ1-5,CASSKGGLGQPQHF,TGTGCCAGCAGCAAAGGGGGTTTGGGTCAGCCCCAGCATTTT
.,.,TRBV7-2,TRBJ1-1,CASSLNHKQGNTEAFF,TGTGCCAGCAGCTTAAACCACAAACAGGGGAACACTGAAGCTTTCTTT
.,.,TRBV30,TRBJ1-4,CAWSVMGSEKLFF,TGTGCCTGGAGTGTCATGGGTAGTGAAAAACTGTTTTTT
.,few,TRBV27,TRBJ2-7,CASRPGSSSYEQYF,TGTGCCAGCAGACCGGGAAGTAGCTCCTACGAGCAGTACTTC
.,.,TRBV6-1,TRBJ2-1,CASMPQGIHSYNEQFF,TGTGCCAGCATGCCGCAAGGGATTCATTCCTACAATGAGCAGTTCTTC
.,.,TRBV5-1,TRBJ2-1,CASSLVRVGYNEQFF,TGCGCCAGCAGCTTGGTGAGGGTTGGTTACAATGAGCAGTTCTTC
.,few,TRBV12-3/TRBV12-4,TRBJ2-7,CASRIGTPSSYEQYF,TGTGCCAGCAGAATAGGGACTCCCAGCTCCTACGAGCAGTACTTC
TRBD2,.,TRBV12-5,TRBJ2-1,CASGFGTSGSNEQFF,TGTGCTAGTGGTTTTGGGACTAGCGGCTCCAATGAGCAGTTCTTC
.,many,TRBV5-5,TRBJ1-1,CASSLVGGPTAGAFF,TGTGCCAGCAGCTTGGTTGGCGGACCCACCGCCGGGGCTTTCTTT
.,.,TRBV20-1,TRBJ1-6,CSATDTSYNSPLHF,TGCAGTGCCACCGACACGTCCTATAATTCACCCCTCCACTTT
TRBD1,.,TRBV7-9,TRBJ1-3,CASSAPGQGYGNTIYF,TGTGCCAGCAGCGCCCCGGGACAGGGGTACGGAAACACCATATATTTT
.,.,TRBV29-1,TRBJ2-1,CSVAVLAGAYNEQFF,TGCAGCGTTGCAGTCCTGGCGGGTGCCTACAATGAGCAGTTCTTC
.,few,TRBV5-1,TRBJ1-1,CASSLVTGVRVTEAFF,TGCGCCAGCAGCTTGGTGACAGGTGTTAGGGTCACTGAAGCTTTCTTT
.,.,TRBV7-9,TRBJ1-2,CASSSRTEYGYTF,TGTGCCAGCAGCTCGCGGACAGAGTATGGCTACACCTTC
TRBD1,.,TRBV24-1,TRBJ2-2,CATARRTGSAGELFF,TGTGCCACCGCGCGTCGGACAGGGAGCGCCGGGGAGCTGTTTTTT
.,few,TRBV6-2/TRBV6-3,TRBJ2-3,CASSYLGPGSTDTQYF,TGTGCCAGCAGTTACCTCGGTCCGGGAAGCACAGATACGCAGTATTTT
TRBD2,few,TRBV7-7,TRBJ2-2,CASGLAGGRTGELFF,TGTGCCAGCGGACTAGCGGGAGGGCGCACCGGGGAGCTGTTTTTT